The 6 T cell receptor beta chains below all came from one sample that was sequenced in a study of blood T cells in healthy people across ages. Together with a sample-barcoded 5' primer, a J-beta primer mix was included in a second PCR lasting about 7 to 12 cycles. Via MiXCR, TCRdb re-called the 5' RACE reads, giving one row per CDR3 protein. This table holds about 970,000 distinct CDR3 sequences, 51% found once. Sequencing was carried out using blood. These receptors originate from a woman between 55 and 75 years old in good health.

This clonotype turned up a few times. V usage is TRBV7-2 and J usage is TRBJ1-2; D perhaps matches TRBD1 (6 bases). Germline assignment: CDR1 SGHTA and CDR2 FQGNSA. V was cut by 1 base and J by 4 bases, with 16 bases left in between. This CDR3 is 16 amino acids long. Here the CDR3 DNA reads TGTGCCAGCAGCTTAGATATTGGGCGGACAGTCTATGGCTACACCTTC. Translation: CASSLDIGRTVYGYTF. The full variable domain, with the rest looked up from reference TRBV7-2 and TRBJ1-2, is GAGVSQSPSNKVTEKGKDVELRCDPISGHTALYWYRQSLGQGLEFLIYFQGNSAPDKSGLPSDRFSAERTGGSVSTLTIQRTQQEDSAVYLCASSLDIGRTVYGYTFGSGTRLTVV.

This clonotype occurred a few times. The chain employs TRBV3-1 and TRBJ2-4, with D maybe TRBD1 (5 bases). The J call may be wrong; the DNA end is better matched by TRBJ2-7. Germline loops: CDR1 LGHDT, CDR2 YNNKEL (reference sequence). The CDR3 covers 14 residues. CDR3 sequence reads: CASSQGQGEVEQYF. The CDR3 nucleotides read TGTGCCAGCAGCCAGGGGCAGGGTGAAGTCGAGCAGTACTTC.

The genes are TRBV29-1 and TRBJ2-7; D is possibly TRBD1 or TRBD2 (5 bases each). CDR1 is SQVTM, CDR2 ANQGSEA, per germline. Trimming pared 7 bases from V and 3 bases from J, leaving 16 bases between. The CDR3 length is 13 residues. The CDR3 spells CSAALGRGYEQYF. For the CDR3, the DNA is TGCAGCGCAGCCCTGGGACGGGGCTACGAGCAGTACTTC.

The CDR3 is CASSEYGGVGTDTQYF. The DNA for the CDR3 is TGTGCCAGCAGTGAATACGGGGGAGTGGGCACAGATACGCAGTATTTT. V and J are TRBV25-1 and TRBJ2-3; possible D gene TRBD2, 6 bases. The CDR3 sequence is 16 residues long. Germline loops: CDR1 MGHDK, CDR2 SYGVNS. Trimming removed 0 bases at V and 1 base at J, with 11 bases between. Full variable domain (remainder filled in from reference TRBV25-1 and TRBJ2-3): EADIYQTPRYLVIGTGKKITLECSQTMGHDKMYWYQQDPGMELHLIHYSYGVNSTEKGDLSSESTVSRIRTEHFPLTLESARPSHTSQYLCASSEYGGVGTDTQYFGPGTRLTVL.

The table lists this clonotype with many counts. This rearrangement joins TRBV11-2 to TRBJ1-2; no clear D. The CDR3 totals 13 residues. V lost 5 bases to trimming and J lost 2 bases, with 9 bases between them. The germline CDR1 and CDR2 sequences are SGHAT and FQNNGV. The CDR3 reads CASSKDGNYGYTF. CDR3 DNA: TGTGCCAGCAGCAAGGACGGAAACTATGGCTACACCTTC.

The CDR3 loop is CASSFLSETQYF. The CDR3 nucleotides are TGTGCCAGCAGTTTTTTATCCGAGACCCAGTACTTC. The chain links TRBV12-3 or TRBV12-4 to TRBJ2-7; no clear D gene. Matching the DNA end better, TRBJ2-5 makes the J call doubtful. This CDR3 region has 12 residues.